This is a list of T cell receptor beta chains from one sample in a study of TIL therapy for anti-PD-1-resistant metastatic lung cancer. Assay used: immunoSEQ multiplex PCR; TCRdb lists only in-frame clones, some missing. The top ten clones hold around 2.5% of a sample with 25,000 to 40,000 clones, 74% of them seen once. The source was blood, collected at baseline. The receptor set was obtained from a woman aged 30-85 years with non-small cell lung cancer. CDR3s include the opening cysteine and the closing phenylalanine or tryptophan. A D gene is named only where the DNA matches it firmly. Clone size is stated in some rows and not others, as once, few, many or a class when expanded.

v_call: TRBV6-5
clone_size: NA
d_call: NA
j_call: TRBJ1-6
cdr3_aa: CASSYSYNSPLHF
cdr3_nt: TGTGCCAGCAGTTACTCCTATAATTCACCCCTCCACTTT

v_call: TRBV28
clone_size: NA
d_call: NA
j_call: TRBJ2-1
cdr3_aa: CASSGAGASYNEQFF
cdr3_nt: TGTGCCAGCAGTGGTGCGGGGGCCTCCTACAATGAGCAGTTCTTC

v_call: TRBV19
clone_size: NA
d_call: TRBD1
j_call: TRBJ1-5
cdr3_aa: CASSINRDRNQPQHF
cdr3_nt: TGTGCCAGTAGTATCAACCGGGACAGGAATCAGCCCCAGCATTTT

v_call: TRBV5-6
clone_size: NA
d_call: NA
j_call: TRBJ1-1
cdr3_aa: CASSRYAGESTEAFF
cdr3_nt: TGTGCCAGCAGCCGATATGCAGGGGAAAGCACTGAAGCTTTCTTT

v_call: TRBV5-4
clone_size: NA
d_call: NA
j_call: TRBJ2-7
cdr3_aa: CASPRAGNGEQYF
cdr3_nt: TGTGCCAGCCCCAGGGCAGGAAACGGCGAGCAGTACTTC

v_call: TRBV12-5
clone_size: NA
d_call: NA
j_call: TRBJ2-3
cdr3_aa: CASGLDSGSGTTQYF
cdr3_nt: TGTGCTAGTGGTTTGGATTCAGGCAGTGGGACTACGCAGTATTTT

v_call: TRBV5-6
clone_size: NA
d_call: NA
j_call: TRBJ2-3
cdr3_aa: CASSLIMDTQYF
cdr3_nt: TGTGCCAGCAGCTTGATAATGGATACGCAGTATTTT

v_call: TRBV10-1
clone_size: NA
d_call: NA
j_call: TRBJ2-6
cdr3_aa: CRWVVGANVLTF
cdr3_nt: TGCCGCTGGGTAGTTGGGGCCAACGTCCTGACTTTC

v_call: TRBV5-5
clone_size: NA
d_call: NA
j_call: TRBJ1-4
cdr3_aa: CASSFTGSDEKLFF
cdr3_nt: TGTGCCAGCAGCTTTACAGGGAGTGACGAAAAACTGTTTTTT

v_call: TRBV7-2
clone_size: NA
d_call: NA
j_call: TRBJ2-3
cdr3_aa: CASSPGWWESTDTQYF
cdr3_nt: TGTGCCAGCAGCCCAGGGTGGTGGGAGAGCACAGATACGCAGTATTTT

v_call: TRBV19
clone_size: NA
d_call: TRBD1
j_call: TRBJ1-1
cdr3_aa: CATRTGENTEAFF
cdr3_nt: TGTGCCACTAGGACAGGGGAGAACACTGAAGCTTTCTTT

v_call: TRBV7-9
clone_size: few
d_call: TRBD1
j_call: TRBJ1-2
cdr3_aa: CASSSAGGYGYTF
cdr3_nt: TGTGCCAGCAGCTCCGCAGGGGGCTATGGCTACACCTTC

v_call: TRBV7-9
clone_size: NA
d_call: NA
j_call: TRBJ2-2
cdr3_aa: CASSPGTGELFF
cdr3_nt: TGTGCCAGCAGCCCTGGGACCGGGGAGCTGTTTTTT

v_call: TRBV6-6
clone_size: NA
d_call: NA
j_call: TRBJ1-1
cdr3_aa: CASLPRQGTVGEAFF
cdr3_nt: TGTGCCAGCCTGCCACGGCAAGGCACAGTTGGTGAAGCTTTCTTT

v_call: TRBV5-1
clone_size: medium-sized
d_call: NA
j_call: TRBJ1-2
cdr3_aa: CASSLEGNTNYGYTF
cdr3_nt: TGCGCCAGCAGCTTGGAGGGGAACACTAACTATGGCTACACCTTC

v_call: TRBV19
clone_size: NA
d_call: TRBD1
j_call: TRBJ1-1
cdr3_aa: CASSATGGIAEAFF
cdr3_nt: TGTGCCAGTAGTGCGACAGGGGGGATCGCTGAAGCTTTCTTT

v_call: TRBV11-3
clone_size: few
d_call: NA
j_call: TRBJ2-7
cdr3_aa: CASSPRGGTEQYF
cdr3_nt: TGTGCCAGCAGCCCTCGGGGCGGGACGGAGCAGTACTTC

v_call: TRBV5-6
clone_size: NA
d_call: TRBD1
j_call: TRBJ2-5
cdr3_aa: CASSLDRGSGEQYF
cdr3_nt: TGTGCCAGCAGCTTGGACAGGGGGAGTGGTGAGCAGTACTTC

v_call: TRBV30
clone_size: NA
d_call: NA
j_call: TRBJ2-7
cdr3_aa: CAWSPGNNEQYF
cdr3_nt: TGTGCCTGGAGTCCCGGGAATAACGAGCAGTACTTC

v_call: TRBV19
clone_size: NA
d_call: TRBD2
j_call: TRBJ2-2
cdr3_aa: CASNHPLAGGELFF
cdr3_nt: TGTGCCAGTAATCATCCACTAGCGGGCGGGGAGCTGTTTTTT

v_call: TRBV2
clone_size: NA
d_call: NA
j_call: TRBJ1-1
cdr3_aa: CASRRVLGTEAFF
cdr3_nt: TGTGCCAGCAGGAGGGTATTGGGCACTGAAGCTTTCTTT

v_call: TRBV28
clone_size: NA
d_call: NA
j_call: TRBJ2-5
cdr3_aa: CASSLNWGEETQYF
cdr3_nt: TGTGCCAGCAGTTTAAACTGGGGGGAAGAGACCCAGTACTTC

v_call: TRBV27
clone_size: NA
d_call: NA
j_call: TRBJ2-7
cdr3_aa: CASSFGGGYEQYF
cdr3_nt: TGTGCCAGCAGTTTTGGGGGCGGGTACGAGCAGTACTTC

v_call: TRBV2
clone_size: few
d_call: NA
j_call: TRBJ2-7
cdr3_aa: CASRSYEQYF
cdr3_nt: TGTGCCAGCAGGTCCTACGAGCAGTACTTC

v_call: TRBV9
clone_size: NA
d_call: TRBD1
j_call: TRBJ1-2
cdr3_aa: CASSVALGQGLLGYTF
cdr3_nt: TGTGCCAGCAGCGTAGCTCTCGGACAGGGGCTACTTGGCTACACCTTC

v_call: TRBV5-6
clone_size: NA
d_call: NA
j_call: TRBJ1-1
cdr3_aa: CASSLRRGVTEAFF
cdr3_nt: TGTGCCAGCAGCTTACGCAGGGGCGTCACTGAAGCTTTCTTT

v_call: TRBV19
clone_size: NA
d_call: NA
j_call: TRBJ1-5
cdr3_aa: CASNPSPGSNQPQHF
cdr3_nt: TGTGCCAGTAACCCATCCCCAGGGTCCAATCAGCCCCAGCATTTT

v_call: TRBV15
clone_size: NA
d_call: NA
j_call: TRBJ2-4
cdr3_aa: CATSRGAENIQYF
cdr3_nt: TGTGCCACCAGCAGAGGTGCGGAAAACATTCAGTACTTC

v_call: TRBV7-8
clone_size: few
d_call: NA
j_call: TRBJ2-5
cdr3_aa: CASSPPVVKTQYF
cdr3_nt: TGTGCCAGCAGCCCCCCGGTCGTGAAGACCCAGTACTTC

v_call: TRBV30
clone_size: NA
d_call: NA
j_call: TRBJ1-4
cdr3_aa: CAWSVGQEKLFF
cdr3_nt: TGTGCCTGGAGTGTGGGGCAAGAAAAACTGTTTTTT

v_call: TRBV14
clone_size: NA
d_call: NA
j_call: TRBJ2-7
cdr3_aa: CASSQDPLLTSYEQYF
cdr3_nt: TGTGCCAGCAGCCAAGACCCCCTGCTGACTAGCTACGAGCAGTACTTC

v_call: TRBV6-1
clone_size: NA
d_call: TRBD2
j_call: TRBJ2-5
cdr3_aa: CASRSMTSEKETQYF
cdr3_nt: TGTGCCAGCAGGTCAATGACTAGCGAGAAAGAGACCCAGTACTTC

v_call: TRBV20-1
clone_size: once
d_call: NA
j_call: TRBJ1-2
cdr3_aa: CSAAGGPGYTF
cdr3_nt: TGCAGTGCCGCTGGAGGGCCTGGCTACACCTTC

v_call: TRBV28
clone_size: NA
d_call: TRBD1
j_call: TRBJ1-1
cdr3_aa: CASRSPQGGGLNTEAFF
cdr3_nt: TGTGCCAGCAGGTCTCCCCAGGGGGGGGGTTTGAACACTGAAGCTTTCTTT

v_call: TRBV14
clone_size: NA
d_call: NA
j_call: TRBJ2-3
cdr3_aa: CASSQYRISSDTQYF
cdr3_nt: TGTGCCAGCAGCCAGTACCGTATTAGCTCAGATACGCAGTATTTT

v_call: TRBV13
clone_size: once
d_call: TRBD1
j_call: TRBJ1-5
cdr3_aa: CASSLSEDEDRAQPQHF
cdr3_nt: TGTGCCAGCAGCTTATCCGAGGATGAGGACAGGGCGCAGCCCCAGCATTTT

v_call: TRBV4-1
clone_size: NA
d_call: NA
j_call: TRBJ1-1
cdr3_aa: CASSLTQGGTEAFF
cdr3_nt: TGCGCCAGCAGTCTAACACAGGGAGGGACTGAAGCTTTCTTT

v_call: TRBV30
clone_size: NA
d_call: NA
j_call: TRBJ2-7
cdr3_aa: CAWTYNSYEQYF
cdr3_nt: TGTGCCTGGACTTACAACTCCTACGAGCAGTACTTC

v_call: TRBV30
clone_size: NA
d_call: NA
j_call: TRBJ2-5
cdr3_aa: CAWKTEETQYF
cdr3_nt: TGTGCCTGGAAGACAGAAGAGACCCAGTACTTC

v_call: TRBV10-2
clone_size: NA
d_call: NA
j_call: TRBJ1-1
cdr3_aa: CASTPRTDTEAFF
cdr3_nt: TGCGCCAGCACCCCAAGGACAGACACTGAAGCTTTCTTT

v_call: TRBV6-7
clone_size: NA
d_call: TRBD1
j_call: TRBJ1-5
cdr3_aa: CASSYSDLQGRLSNQPQHF
cdr3_nt: TGTGCCAGCAGTTACTCAGACCTACAGGGGAGGCTCAGCAATCAGCCCCAACATTTT

v_call: TRBV29-1
clone_size: NA
d_call: NA
j_call: TRBJ1-6
cdr3_aa: CSVDGRQTRSYNSPLHF
cdr3_nt: TGCAGCGTTGATGGTAGGCAGACTCGCTCCTATAATTCACCCCTCCACTTT

v_call: TRBV7-9
clone_size: NA
d_call: NA
j_call: TRBJ2-3
cdr3_aa: CASSLGRVAVPTDTQYF
cdr3_nt: TGTGCCAGCAGCTTAGGGAGAGTAGCGGTTCCCACAGATACGCAGTATTTT

v_call: TRBV5-1
clone_size: NA
d_call: NA
j_call: TRBJ1-2
cdr3_aa: CASSLEGNSNYGYTF
cdr3_nt: TGCGCCAGCAGCTTGGAGGGTAATTCGAACTATGGCTACACCTTC

v_call: TRBV5-1
clone_size: NA
d_call: NA
j_call: TRBJ2-2
cdr3_aa: CASSWERANTGELFF
cdr3_nt: TGCGCCAGCAGCTGGGAGAGGGCCAACACCGGGGAGCTGTTTTTT

v_call: TRBV11-3
clone_size: NA
d_call: NA
j_call: TRBJ1-1
cdr3_aa: CASSLDLGRRDEAFF
cdr3_nt: TGTGCCAGCAGCTTAGATCTCGGTCGACGGGATGAAGCTTTCTTT

v_call: TRBV19
clone_size: NA
d_call: TRBD1
j_call: TRBJ1-1
cdr3_aa: CASSTRDRDAEAFF
cdr3_nt: TGTGCCAGTAGTACACGGGACAGGGACGCTGAAGCTTTCTTT

v_call: TRBV5-1
clone_size: NA
d_call: NA
j_call: TRBJ2-3
cdr3_aa: CASSVLPGYTDTQYF
cdr3_nt: TGCGCCAGCAGCGTCCTTCCGGGGTACACAGATACGCAGTATTTT

v_call: TRBV10-3
clone_size: NA
d_call: NA
j_call: TRBJ2-1
cdr3_aa: CAISEGYEQFF
cdr3_nt: TGTGCCATCAGTGAGGGGTACGAGCAGTTCTTC

v_call: TRBV5-1
clone_size: once
d_call: NA
j_call: TRBJ1-1
cdr3_aa: CASSLTGMNTEAFF
cdr3_nt: TGCGCCAGCAGCTTGACAGGGATGAACACTGAAGCTTTCTTT

v_call: TRBV7-9
clone_size: NA
d_call: NA
j_call: TRBJ2-4
cdr3_aa: CASSISGATGIQYF
cdr3_nt: TGTGCCAGCAGCATCTCAGGCGCGACCGGCATTCAGTACTTC

v_call: TRBV5-5
clone_size: NA
d_call: NA
j_call: TRBJ2-1
cdr3_aa: CASSLRDSSSYNEQFF
cdr3_nt: TGTGCCAGCAGCTTGAGGGATTCGAGCTCCTACAATGAGCAGTTCTTC

v_call: TRBV5-1
clone_size: few
d_call: NA
j_call: TRBJ2-2
cdr3_aa: CASSSGWDTGELFF
cdr3_nt: TGCGCCAGCAGCTCTGGGTGGGACACCGGGGAGCTGTTTTTT

v_call: TRBV5-6
clone_size: NA
d_call: NA
j_call: TRBJ1-6
cdr3_aa: CASSLSFSPLHF
cdr3_nt: TGTGCCAGCAGCTTGAGCTTCTCACCCCTCCACTTT

v_call: TRBV7-2
clone_size: NA
d_call: NA
j_call: TRBJ2-2
cdr3_aa: CASSLVYTGELFF
cdr3_nt: TGTGCCAGCAGCTTAGTGTACACCGGGGAGCTGTTTTTT